The present T cell receptor (beta chain) was sequenced within a study of OX40 agonist ivuxolimab in advanced cancers. Findings and caveats of the study: Blood T cells, both CD4+ and CD8+, expanded clonally by week 6 at 0.1 to 3.0 mg/kg.

The germline V gene encodes CDR1 SGHVS and CDR2 FQNEAQ. The V end was cut by 8 bases, the J end by 3 bases, with 10 bases between. This CDR3 has 12 amino acids. Sequencing was performed with immunoSEQ multiplex PCR; in TCRdb, only in-frame clones are kept and a portion is missing. The sample lists roughly 29,000 clones; more than 70% were seen once. Researchers took blood at baseline, on cycle 4 day 1, and on cycle 7 day 1. Comment on this clone: As yet, its antigen is unknown.

The chain joins TRBV7-8 to TRBJ1-1; D is ambiguous. The sequencing used CD4+ or CD8+ T cells sorted from blood, collected in a trial of the OX40 agonist ivuxolimab. The sequence came from an adult with an advanced solid tumor such as melanoma, head and neck, liver or kidney cancer. The CDR3 spells CASLQADTEAFF. CDR3 nucleotides: TGTGCCAGCCTCCAGGCTGACACTGAAGCTTTCTTT.